This passage covers 9 T cell receptor beta chains from one sample sequenced in a study of blood T cell repertoires in COVID-19. Produced via immunoSEQ multiplex PCR; TCRdb's table is partial and in-frame only. The data contain 250,000 to 300,000 clones, about nine tenths of them seen just once; the ten biggest clones take up roughly 1.1%. Sequencing was performed on PBMCs or T cells enriched from blood (not recorded which). Receptor source: a woman aged 25 to 39 who had recovered from COVID-19.

The chain links TRBV5-4 to TRBJ2-3, with TRBD1 matching 11 bases. Per germline, CDR1 SGHNT and CDR2 YYREEE (reference sequence). V dropped 4 bases and J dropped 3; count of bases not matched to a gene: 4. This CDR3 has 15 amino acids. CDR3 region: CASSRDRGLTDTQYF. The CDR3 nucleotides are TGTGCCAGCAGCCGGGACAGGGGGTTGACAGATACGCAGTATTTT.

The chain couples TRBV29-1 to TRBJ2-1, with D unresolved. The CDR3 covers 13 residues. V was shortened by 5 bases and J by 0 bases, with 8 bases between the two germline ends. CDR1 and CDR2 from the germline V gene are SQVTM and ANQGSEA. The CDR3 region has the DNA TGCAGCGTTCTCTCTTACTCCTACAATGAGCAGTTCTTC. This codes for CSVLSYSYNEQFF.

The chain couples TRBV4-2 to TRBJ2-7; the D is unclear. Germline V gene sequence: CDR1 LGHNA, CDR2 YNFKEQ. The CDR3 contains 16 residues. Between the trimmed V and J ends, which lost 0 bases and 0 bases, there was a span of 12 bases. The CDR3 region is CASSQERQVSSYEQYF. As DNA, the CDR3 is TGTGCCAGCAGCCAAGAACGGCAGGTGAGCTCCTACGAGCAGTACTTC.

V gene TRBV2 combines with J gene TRBJ1-5; D might be TRBD1 (5 bases). V was clipped by 6 bases and J by 0 bases, with 27 bases between them. The V gene's germline CDR1 is SNHLY and CDR2 FYNNEI. The CDR3 runs 20 residues. The CDR3 sequence is CASSKDTGAGYVHSNQPQHF. The CDR3 nucleotides are TGTGCCAGCAGCAAAGACACCGGAGCAGGGTACGTGCATAGCAATCAGCCCCAGCATTTT.

The J gene is TRBJ2-1, the V gene TRBV7-3; no firm D call. CDR1 and CDR2 (germline): SGHTA, FQGTGA. Trimming left V 0 bases short and J 5 bases short, with 20 bases between. The CDR3 is made up of 18 amino acids. The CDR3 is CASSLTVDTRFANNEQFF. The DNA of the CDR3 is TGTGCCAGCAGCTTAACCGTTGATACGAGGTTCGCGAACAATGAGCAGTTCTTC.

V gene TRBV5-6 combines with J gene TRBJ2-2; D is uncertain. Germline V gene data show CDR1 as SGHDT and CDR2 as YYEEEE. CDR3 length equals 15 residues. Trimming cost V 2 bases and J 0 bases, with 8 bases left between them. CDR3 coding DNA: TGTGCCAGCAGCTTCCCAAACTCGAACACCGGGGAGCTGTTTTTT. It is translated as CASSFPNSNTGELFF.

The chain uses TRBV28 and TRBJ2-2; no firm D call. Germline V gene sequence: CDR1 MDHEN, CDR2 SYDVKM. With 0 bases removed from V and 6 bases from J, the gap between germline ends came to 8 bases. The CDR3 runs 14 residues. The CDR3 region is CASSLWSPAGELFF. CDR3 DNA: TGTGCCAGCAGTTTATGGTCCCCAGCCGGGGAGCTGTTTTTT. Based on the CDR3 plus reference TRBV28 and TRBJ2-2, the full variable domain is DVKVTQSSRYLVKRTGEKVFLECVQDMDHENMFWYRQDPGLGLRLIYFSYDVKMKEKGDIPEGYSVSREKKERFSLILESASTNQTSMYLCASSLWSPAGELFFGEGSRLTVL.

The rearrangement uses TRBV5-1 and TRBJ2-3; tentative D call: TRBD1 (6 bases). V was clipped by 1 base and J by 5 bases, with 14 bases between them. Looked up from germline, CDR1 is SGHRS and CDR2 is YFSETQ. The CDR3 contains 15 residues. CDR3 loop: CASSLLSAGVDTQYF. CDR3 bases: TGCGCCAGCAGCTTGCTTAGTGCAGGGGTAGATACGCAGTATTTT.

The chain joins TRBV6-4 to TRBJ2-1, with TRBD2 matching 15 bases. The CDR3 length is 18 residues. The junction had 14 bases not matched to a gene; V was cut back by 7 bases and J by 7 bases. Germline V gene lookup returns CDR1 MRHNA and CDR2 SNTAGT. CDR3 residues: CASKRPGLAGGSQNEQFF. In DNA, the CDR3 is TGTGCCAGCAAAAGACCGGGACTAGCGGGAGGTTCTCAGAATGAGCAGTTCTTC.